This TCR beta chain is from a study of early stage breast cancer tumors. Overall study context: ER+/PR+/HER2- status applied to about 75% of the 16 invasive breast tumors. Seven to nine ER+/PR+/HER2- tumors were invasive ductal; four were invasive lobular.

The CDR3 consists of 16 residues. Losses at the gene ends were 1 base for V and 5 bases for J; bases not matched to a gene: 10. The germline V gene encodes CDR1 SGHVS and CDR2 FQNEAQ. Remarks on this clone: The target antigen is unknown.

Study-level points and caveats: Bulk DNA sequencing of unsorted cells missed chain pairing and markers. Tumors had around 2.3-fold higher T cell density than normal breast.

TCRdb's copy holds only in-frame clones and misses some; the assay was immunoSEQ multiplex PCR. The sample lists tens of thousands of clones; around 69% were seen once. The sequence was collected from a person in their fifties with breast cancer. This chain uses TRBV7-8 with TRBJ2-5; 7 bases agree with TRBD2. Sequences were obtained from blood. The CDR3 is CASSLDGGRAGETQYF. The CDR3 nucleotides are TGTGCCAGCAGCTTAGATGGTGGGAGGGCGGGGGAGACCCAGTACTTC.